The clone carrying this T cell receptor beta chain was seen only a few times. The CDR3 has 14 residues. Germline loops: CDR1 GTSNPN, CDR2 SVGIG (reference sequence). The V gene lost 4 bases and the J gene lost 3 bases, with 13 bases spanning the gap. The entry originates in a study of OX40 agonist ivuxolimab in advanced cancers. Sequenced by immunoSEQ multiplex PCR; TCRdb stores in-frame clones only, minus some. The data hold roughly 76,000 clones, with just under 85% observed a single time. Sequences were derived from CD4+ or CD8+ T cells sorted from blood, sampled in a trial of the OX40 agonist ivuxolimab. The V gene is TRBV30, the J gene TRBJ1-3; D gene uncertain. This clonotype was sampled from an adult with an advanced solid tumor such as melanoma, head and neck, liver or kidney cancer. The CDR3 spells CAWNHPGLGNTIYF. DNA for the CDR3: TGTGCCTGGAACCATCCGGGTCTTGGAAACACCATATATTTT.